Shown below are 23 T cell receptor beta chains from a single sample sequenced in a study of blood T cell repertoires in COVID-19. This table comes from immunoSEQ multiplex PCR, and its TCRdb copy is limited to in-frame clones, with some not included. Among 300,000 to 400,000 clones, less than 85% were seen once, and the ten largest hold 1.5% to 2%. The sample consisted of PBMCs or T cells enriched from blood (not recorded which). These receptors originate from a woman aged 30 to 39 who had been exposed to COVID-19.

This clone was recorded a few times. V gene TRBV5-1 combines with J gene TRBJ2-1; no definite D call. CDR1 is SGHRS and CDR2 is YFSETQ in the germline V gene. V was cut by 1 base and J by 3 bases, with 17 bases left in between. This CDR3 comprises 17 residues. The chain's CDR3 is CASSLIPHKPGYNEQFF. The CDR3 DNA follows: TGCGCCAGCAGCTTGATCCCGCATAAGCCGGGCTACAATGAGCAGTTCTTC.

The V and J genes are TRBV29-1 and TRBJ2-7; D perhaps matches TRBD1 (6 bases). Trimming left V 1 base short and J 6 bases short, with 13 bases between. The CDR3 length is 13 residues. The germline V gene encodes CDR1 SQVTM and CDR2 ANQGSEA. CDR3 sequence reads: CSVEGVGAGEQYF. In nucleotides, the CDR3 is TGCAGCGTTGAAGGTGTGGGGGCGGGCGAGCAGTACTTC.

The chain has TRBV7-6 and TRBJ1-2; D ambiguous. Germline V lookup: CDR1 SGHVS, CDR2 FNYEAQ. The CDR3 contains 13 residues. Trimming took off 2 bases at V and 4 bases at J, with 8 bases between the two ends. The CDR3 region has the DNA TGTGCCAGCAGCTTATTTTACAGCTATGGCTACACCTTC. Its translation is CASSLFYSYGYTF.

This clone is a singleton in its sample. The sample has other DNA sequences that encode this CDR3 too. This sequence joins TRBV28 and TRBJ2-2; 7 bases are a match to TRBD1. V was clipped by 6 bases and J by 6 bases; unmatched bases: 4. CDR3 size: 13 residues. Germline CDR1 reads MDHEN; CDR2 reads SYDVKM. CDR3 residues: CASSLQGAGELFF. The CDR3 region has the DNA TGTGCCAGCAGCCTCCAGGGGGCCGGGGAGCTGTTTTTT.

The chain employs TRBV4-3 and TRBJ1-2, with 9 bases that match TRBD1. The V segment lost 4 bases and the J segment 0 bases; nucleotides outside the gene matches: 6. There are 16 residues in the CDR3. Germline CDR1 and CDR2: LGHNA and YSLEER. The CDR3 DNA reads TGCGCCAGCAGCCTGGACAGGGGCATAGCTAACTATGGCTACACCTTC. Its protein product is CASSLDRGIANYGYTF.

This chain connects TRBV24-1 to TRBJ2-1; 11 positions match TRBD2. This CDR3 has 15 residues. Germline lookup yields CDR1 KGHDR and CDR2 SFDVKD. Losses at the gene ends were 7 bases for V and 6 bases for J; bases not matched to a gene: 7. For the CDR3, the DNA is TGTGCCACCAGCCCCACTAGCGGGAGAGGCAATGAGCAGTTCTTC. This encodes CATSPTSGRGNEQFF.

The chain uses TRBV5-1 and TRBJ2-3; D call uncertain. The V and J ends lost 0 bases and 4 bases respectively, with 12 bases between them. The CDR3 loop spans 15 amino acids. The germline V gene encodes CDR1 SGHRS and CDR2 YFSETQ. CDR3 coding DNA: TGCGCCAGCAGCTTGGAGTCTCCCCGGGCAGATACGCAGTATTTT. As protein: CASSLESPRADTQYF.

J is TRBJ2-5 and V is TRBV30; 9 bases are a match to TRBD1. Germline trimming cut 6 bases from V and 5 bases from J; bases unmatched to any gene: 13. The CDR3 spans 15 residues. The V gene's germline CDR1 is GTSNPN and CDR2 SVGIG (reference sequence). The CDR3 is CACQPGQGLVETQYF. The CDR3 DNA reads as TGTGCCTGTCAGCCGGGACAGGGATTGGTGGAGACCCAGTACTTC. Filled out from reference TRBV30 and TRBJ2-5, the complete variable domain reads SQTIHQWPATLVQPVGSPLSLECTVEGTSNPNLYWYRQAAGRGLQLLFYSVGIGQISSEVPQNLSASRPQDRQFILSSKKLLLSDSGFYLCACQPGQGLVETQYFGPGTRLLVL.

This chain uses TRBV28 with TRBJ1-4, with TRBD1 identical over 9 bases. V lost 7 bases, J lost 3 bases, and 3 bases stayed unmatched. From germline, CDR1 is MDHEN and CDR2 SYDVKM. The CDR3 is 14 amino acids. This CDR3 is CASINRGPNEKLFF. The DNA for the CDR3 is TGTGCCAGCATAAACAGGGGGCCTAATGAAAAACTGTTTTTT.

The sample holds a few counts of this clone. This chain links TRBV7-9 with TRBJ1-2, with D possibly TRBD1 on 5 matching bases. The germline CDR1 and CDR2 sequences are SEHNR and FQNEAQ (reference sequence). Between the trimmed V and J ends, which lost 2 bases and 7 bases, there was a span of 11 bases. CDR3 length: 13 residues. The CDR3 region has the DNA TGTGCCAGCAGCTTACGCAGGGCTGGTGGCTACACCTTC. This sequence encodes CASSLRRAGGYTF.

To note about this clone: The identical CDR3 is also encoded by other nucleotide sequences in the sample. The chain employs TRBV6-2 or TRBV6-3 and TRBJ2-7; possibly TRBD1 for D (5 bases). The V end lost 3 bases, the J end lost 3 bases, and 6 bases lay between the germline ends. In germline, CDR1 is MNHEY, CDR2 SVGEGT. This CDR3 region has 12 residues. The CDR3 DNA follows: TGTGCCAGCAGTTATAGGGGCTACGAGCAGTACTTC. This encodes CASSYRGYEQYF.

CDR3 in amino acids: CASSEDRYNEQFF. In DNA, the CDR3 is TGTGCCAGCAGTGAAGACAGATACAATGAGCAGTTCTTC. This chain uses TRBV2 with TRBJ2-1; D unresolved. V shed 1 base and J shed 4 bases, with 5 bases lying between them. This CDR3 contains 13 residues. Per the germline V gene, CDR1 is SNHLY and CDR2 is FYNNEI.

The V call is TRBV27, the J call TRBJ2-6; 9 nucleotides match TRBD1. This CDR3 contains 19 residues. Germline assignment: CDR1 MNHEY and CDR2 SMNVEV (reference sequence). V gave up 5 bases and J gave up 0 bases; unmatched junction bases: 11. This chain's CDR3 is CASSTMGQGLISGANVLTF. The CDR3 nucleotides are TGTGCCAGCAGTACAATGGGACAGGGCTTAATCTCTGGGGCCAACGTCCTGACTTTC.

This chain connects TRBV19 to TRBJ1-5, with unresolved D. This CDR3 is 16 amino acids long. The V gene's germline CDR1 is LNHDA and CDR2 SQIVND (reference sequence). Deletions cut 1 base from V and 0 bases from J, with 10 bases between. In nucleotides, the CDR3 is TGTGCCAGTAGTATAGGGACTTCCTCTAGCAATCAGCCCCAGCATTTT. This encodes CASSIGTSSSNQPQHF.

This sequence joins TRBV2 and TRBJ1-1, with TRBD1 as a possible D gene (6 bases). Germline V CDR1 and CDR2: SNHLY, FYNNEI. Trimming removed 5 bases from V and 1 base from J, with 14 bases in between. This CDR3 region has 15 residues. The DNA of the CDR3 is TGTGCCAGCAGTACACAGGGCACGAGGAACACTGAAGCTTTCTTT. This encodes CASSTQGTRNTEAFF.

This clone has just a few counts. J is TRBJ2-2 and V is TRBV19; the match to TRBD2 covers 12 bases. CDR1 is LNHDA and CDR2 is SQIVND in the germline V gene (reference sequence). The CDR3 sequence is 14 residues long. V dropped 7 bases and J dropped 6; count of bases not matched to a gene: 3. CDR3 loop: CASTSGRASGELFF. The CDR3 region has the DNA TGTGCCAGTACTAGCGGGAGGGCCTCCGGGGAGCTGTTTTTT.

The chain recombines TRBV21-1 with TRBJ1-2; the table's D call TRBD1 went unverified against the DNA. TRBV21-1 constitutes a pseudogene. This CDR3 spans 12 amino acids. For the CDR3, the DNA is TGTGCCAGCAGAGACAGGGGGCCTGGCTACACCTTC. It yields the protein CASRDRGPGYTF.

The chain combines TRBV27 with TRBJ2-7, with D unresolved. The CDR3 has 13 residues. In germline, CDR1 is MNHEY, CDR2 SMNVEV (reference sequence). V was cut by 1 base and J by 3 bases, with 7 bases left in between. CDR3 sequence (DNA): TGTGCCAGCAGTTTATACGATAGCTACGAGCAGTACTTC. Translating gives CASSLYDSYEQYF.

V is TRBV18 and J is TRBJ2-4; 8 nucleotides agree with TRBD2. The CDR3 extends over 15 amino acids. Germline CDR1 KGHSH, CDR2 LQKENI. The ends lost 3 bases at V and 2 bases at J; junction bases unmatched: 3. CDR3 nucleotide sequence: TGTGCCAGCTCACCGGCGGGGGGTACCAAAAACATTCAGTACTTC. Its protein product is CASSPAGGTKNIQYF.

The chain links TRBV24-1 to TRBJ2-7; tentative D call: TRBD2 (6 bases). Germline CDR1 is KGHDR and CDR2 is SFDVKD. Deletions cut 7 bases from V and 2 bases from J, with 17 bases between. The CDR3 is made up of 15 amino acids. The CDR3 spells CATSRSGTGAYEQYF. CDR3 nucleotides: TGTGCCACCAGCCGATCCGGGACTGGAGCCTACGAGCAGTACTTC.

V and J are TRBV24-1 and TRBJ1-6; the match to TRBD1 covers 8 bases. Losses at the gene ends were 0 bases for V and 8 bases for J; bases not matched to a gene: 11. Germline values: CDR1 KGHDR, CDR2 SFDVKD. The CDR3 spans 18 residues. The CDR3 DNA follows: TGTGCCACCAGTGATTTGGACCAGGGGGCGGTTATCCATTCACCCCTCCACTTT. Translated, it gives CATSDLDQGAVIHSPLHF.

This clone was detected once. V gene TRBV5-1 combines with J gene TRBJ1-1, with D tentatively TRBD1 (5 bases). From germline, CDR1 is SGHRS and CDR2 YFSETQ. V gave up 0 bases and J gave up 4 bases, with 13 bases separating them. There are 15 residues in the CDR3. The CDR3 sequence is CASSLEGRVATEAFF. The CDR3 region has the DNA TGCGCCAGCAGCTTGGAGGGCAGGGTGGCCACTGAAGCTTTCTTT.

This clone has just one count. This chain links TRBV9 with TRBJ2-3; 12 bases map to TRBD2. V shed 4 bases, J shed 3 bases, and the junction held 3 bases outside the gene matches. Germline CDR1 is SGDLS and CDR2 is YYNGEE. The CDR3 is made up of 15 amino acids. Here the CDR3 DNA reads TGTGCCAGCAGCTCGACTAGCGGGGGAACAGATACGCAGTATTTT. It specifies CASSSTSGGTDTQYF.